The 32 T cell receptor beta chains reported below all come from one sample, sequenced in a study of cytomegalovirus exposure and HLA in healthy donors. This PCR relied on a set of 60 Vbeta primers and 13 Jbeta primers. Using immunoSEQ multiplex PCR, the repertoire was profiled, and TCRdb retains in-frame clones only, with some absent. The table has roughly 150,000 clones, roughly 70% seen once. Sequenced material: PBMCs. All receptors derive from a human donor in good health.

V is TRBV19 and J is TRBJ2-2; D is unclear. The V end lost 3 bases, the J end lost 7 bases, and 3 bases lay between the germline ends. Germline V CDR1 and CDR2: LNHDA, SQIVND (reference sequence). The CDR3 spans 11 residues. The CDR3 reads CASSIVGELFF. CDR3 sequence (DNA): TGTGCCAGTAGTATCGTCGGGGAGCTGTTTTTT.

The CDR3 here is CASSPGEGRPQHF. The CDR3 DNA reads TGTGCCAGCAGCCCAGGGGAGGGACGGCCCCAGCATTTT. This sequence joins TRBV27 and TRBJ1-5; weak D call: TRBD1 (6 bases). V dropped 6 bases and J dropped 9 bases, with 15 bases sitting between them. Looked up from germline, CDR1 is MNHEY and CDR2 is SMNVEV (reference sequence). The CDR3 runs to 13 residues.

The chain couples TRBV7-9 to TRBJ1-1; D is undetermined. CDR3 size: 15 residues. Trimming cost V 5 bases and J 4 bases, with 17 bases left between them. Germline-derived CDR1 and CDR2 are SEHNR and FQNEAQ (reference sequence). The CDR3 spells CASSPSRGSVTEAFF. The CDR3 DNA reads TGTGCCAGCAGCCCTAGTCGGGGTAGCGTCACTGAAGCTTTCTTT.

The chain has TRBV6-5 and TRBJ2-2, with 7 bases fitting TRBD2. The CDR3 sequence is 16 residues long. The V gene end was trimmed by 7 bases and the J gene end by 5 bases; junction bases not matched to a gene: 13. CDR1 is MNHEY and CDR2 is SVGAGI in the germline V gene. The chain's CDR3 is CASTYPRGESTGELFF. As DNA, the CDR3 is TGTGCCAGCACTTATCCCCGGGGGGAGTCTACCGGGGAGCTGTTTTTT.

The gene calls are TRBV7-9 and TRBJ2-5, with D possibly TRBD2 on 6 matching bases. TRBJ2-7 explains the end of the DNA better; the J call may be wrong. Germline lookup yields CDR1 SEHNR and CDR2 FQNEAQ (reference sequence). CDR3 length: 14 amino acids. CDR3 in amino acids: CASSLVGGLYEQYF. The CDR3 region has the DNA TGTGCCAGCAGCTTAGTTGGAGGACTATACGAGCAGTACTTC.

This chain uses TRBV5-5 with TRBJ2-3; no clear D gene. The length of the CDR3 is 13 residues. Germline V lookup: CDR1 SGHKS, CDR2 YYEKEE (reference sequence). V was shortened by 3 bases and J by 5 bases, with 10 bases between the two germline ends. In DNA form, the CDR3 reads TGTGCCAGCAGCTATCTGGGCAGAGATACGCAGTATTTT. Amino acids: CASSYLGRDTQYF. Combining the CDR3 with reference TRBV5-5 and TRBJ2-3 gives the whole variable domain DAGVTQSPTHLIKTRGQQVTLRCSPISGHKSVSWYQQVLGQGPQFIFQYYEKEERGRGNFPDRFSARQFPNYSSELNVNALLLGDSALYLCASSYLGRDTQYFGPGTRLTVL.

This clone was detected a few times. The chain recombines TRBV23-1 with TRBJ1-1; D gene uncertain. TRBV23-1 is designated an ORF whose function remains uncertain. V was clipped by 1 base and J by 1 base, with 13 bases between them. The CDR3 contains 16 residues. The CDR3 here is CASSQFQNNRNTEAFF. Written as DNA, the CDR3 is TGCGCCAGCAGTCAATTCCAAAACAACCGGAACACTGAAGCTTTCTTT.

The chain combines TRBV20-1 with TRBJ1-4; D is unresolved. The CDR3 has 11 residues. CDR1 DFQATT and CDR2 SNEGSKA come from the germline V gene (reference sequence). V gave up 0 bases and J gave up 10 bases, with 6 bases separating them. The CDR3 loop reads CSAREGGKLFF. The CDR3 nucleotides are TGCAGTGCTAGAGAGGGAGGAAAACTGTTTTTT.

This sequence joins TRBV7-9 and TRBJ2-7, with 8 bases that match TRBD1. The germline gives CDR1 SEHNR, CDR2 FQNEAQ (reference sequence). V shed 2 bases, J shed 6 bases, and the junction held 6 bases outside the gene matches. The CDR3 consists of 14 residues. CDR3 sequence (DNA): TGTGCCAGCAGCTTACCAGGGGGCACGGGCGAGCAGTACTTC. Amino acids: CASSLPGGTGEQYF.

The chain employs TRBV2 and TRBJ2-7, with 9 nucleotides matching TRBD1. The CDR3 sequence is 15 residues long. Germline CDR1 and CDR2: SNHLY and FYNNEI. J lost 3 bases, V lost 6 bases, and 9 bases had no gene match. DNA of the CDR3: TGTGCCAGCAGGGAGACAGGGGGAACCTACTACGAGCAGTACTTC. It translates to CASRETGGTYYEQYF.

This clone has just a few counts. The rearrangement joins TRBV19 to TRBJ1-2, with TRBD1 matching over 7 bases. There are 14 residues in the CDR3. The trim removed 7 bases at V and 1 base at J, leaving 6 bases unmatched. CDR1 is LNHDA and CDR2 is SQIVND in the germline V gene (reference sequence). CDR3 nucleotide sequence: TGTGCCAGTACCATGGGGACAGTTAACTATGGCTACACCTTC. It is translated as CASTMGTVNYGYTF.

The rearrangement joins TRBV19 to TRBJ2-1, with 8 bases identical to TRBD2. The J segment lost 2 bases and the V segment lost 10 bases, leaving 7 bases of the junction unmatched. The CDR3 spans 14 residues. Germline V gives CDR1 LNHDA, CDR2 SQIVND (reference sequence). Here the CDR3 reads CATSGGGTYNEQFF. CDR3 bases: TGTGCCACCTCGGGGGGGGGTACCTACAATGAGCAGTTCTTC.

This clone came up a few times. The rearrangement uses TRBV7-2 and TRBJ2-1, with 8 bases matching TRBD2. The CDR3 totals 12 residues. Losses at the gene ends were 5 bases for V and 8 bases for J; bases not matched to a gene: 2. Per the germline V gene, CDR1 is SGHTA and CDR2 is FQGNSA. The CDR3, as DNA: TGTGCCAGCAGCCCCGGGGGGGATGAGCAGTTCTTC. Its translation: CASSPGGDEQFF.

The chain employs TRBV7-2 and TRBJ1-1; 9 nucleotides line up with TRBD1. The length of the CDR3 is 16 residues. V shed 5 bases, J shed 4 bases, and the junction held 11 bases outside the gene matches. Germline V CDR1 and CDR2: SGHTA, FQGNSA. The CDR3 loop is CASSPPNRDRVTEAFF. The CDR3 DNA follows: TGTGCCAGCAGCCCGCCAAACCGGGACAGGGTCACTGAAGCTTTCTTT.

This clone was counted between two and nine times. V gene TRBV5-4 combines with J gene TRBJ1-1; 8 nucleotides agree with TRBD1. CDR3 length: 15 residues. The germline V gene encodes CDR1 SGHNT and CDR2 YYREEE (reference sequence). The trim removed 4 bases at V and 6 bases at J, leaving 11 bases unmatched. Written as DNA, the CDR3 is TGTGCCAGCAGCCCACAACAGACAGGGGTGTCTGAAGCTTTCTTT. It translates to CASSPQQTGVSEAFF.

This clone has just one count. This chain joins TRBV10-3 and TRBJ2-7, with 9 bases that match TRBD1. The CDR3 consists of 14 residues. Germline values: CDR1 ENHRY, CDR2 SYGVKD. The V and J ends lost 0 bases and 4 bases, in that order; junction bases with no gene match: 1. Here the CDR3 reads CAISESTGGYEQYF. DNA for the CDR3: TGTGCCATCAGTGAGTCGACAGGGGGATACGAGCAGTACTTC.

In its sample, this clone was seen a few times. The genes are TRBV9 and TRBJ2-1; 11 nucleotides align to TRBD2. J was trimmed by 5 bases and V by 4 bases; bases with no gene match: 5. The CDR3 is 15 amino acids. Germline V CDR1 and CDR2: SGDLS, YYNGEE. CDR3 sequence (DNA): TGTGCCAGCAGCCCACCGGGACTAGCGGACAATGAGCAGTTCTTC. This translates into CASSPPGLADNEQFF.

This chain connects TRBV7-8 to TRBJ2-7; 8 bases are a match to TRBD1. The germline gives CDR1 SGHVS, CDR2 FQNEAQ. J was trimmed by 0 bases and V by 5 bases; bases with no gene match: 9. CDR3 length: 16 amino acids. CDR3 coding DNA: TGTGCCAGCAGCGCCCGGACAGGGCATAGCTCCTACGAGCAGTACTTC. Encoded protein: CASSARTGHSSYEQYF. Variable domain in full (rest from reference TRBV7-8 and TRBJ2-7): GAGVSQSPRYKVAKRGQDVALRCDPISGHVSLFWYQQALGQGPEFLTYFQNEAQLDKSGLPSDRFFAERPEGSVSTLKIQRTQQEDSAVYLCASSARTGHSSYEQYFGPGTRLTVT.

This clone was observed once. The chain has TRBV18 and TRBJ2-7; D might be TRBD1 (7 bases). The CDR3 contains 11 residues. CDR1 KGHSH and CDR2 LQKENI come from the germline V gene. V was shortened by 6 bases and J by 9 bases, with 12 bases between the two germline ends. Written as DNA, the CDR3 is TGTGCCAGCTCGACCCAGGGGGGGCAGTACTTC. This gives the protein CASSTQGGQYF.

The chain links TRBV5-1 to TRBJ2-1; 9 bases fit TRBD2. J was trimmed by 6 bases and V by 0 bases; bases with no gene match: 13. There are 18 residues in the CDR3. Germline V lookup: CDR1 SGHRS, CDR2 YFSETQ. This CDR3 is CASSLVFLGSGRINEQFF. The DNA for the CDR3 is TGCGCCAGCAGCTTGGTTTTTTTGGGTAGCGGGAGAATCAATGAGCAGTTCTTC. The full variable domain, completed using reference TRBV5-1 and TRBJ2-1, is KAGVTQTPRYLIKTRGQQVTLSCSPISGHRSVSWYQQTPGQGLQFLFEYFSETQRNKGNFPGRFSGRQFSNSRSEMNVSTLELGDSALYLCASSLVFLGSGRINEQFFGPGTRLTVL.

The chain recombines TRBV19 with TRBJ1-1; tentative D call: TRBD1 (6 bases). CDR1 and CDR2 from the germline V gene are LNHDA and SQIVND (reference sequence). The CDR3 runs to 15 residues. Trimming took 0 bases from V and 3 from J, leaving 11 bases between them. The CDR3 DNA reads as TGTGCCAGTAGTATAGAAAGGGGGGGGGACACTGAAGCTTTCTTT. Encoded protein: CASSIERGGDTEAFF. Together with reference TRBV19 and TRBJ1-1, the CDR3 gives the full variable domain: DGGITQSPKYLFRKEGQNVTLSCEQNLNHDAMYWYRQDPGQGLRLIYYSQIVNDFQKGDIAEGYSVSREKKESFPLTVTSAQKNPTAFYLCASSIERGGDTEAFFGQGTRLTVV.

As regards this clone: Germline is not matched at one junction end, which may reflect a read error. The chain uses TRBV7-7 and TRBJ2-1; a weak D match, TRBD2 (6 bases). Per the germline V gene, CDR1 is SSHAT and CDR2 is FNYEAQ (reference sequence). The CDR3 runs 13 residues. CDR3 in amino acids: CASSFCRDLEQFF. CDR3 bases: TGTGCTAGCAGCTTTTGCAGGGACTTAGAGCAGTTCTTC.

This sequence joins TRBV7-3 and TRBJ2-1, with D possibly matching TRBD2 (6 bases). This CDR3 comprises 11 residues. The germline gives CDR1 SGHTA, CDR2 FQGTGA. The germline V and J ends were trimmed by 2 bases and 15 bases, with 11 bases remaining between them. The CDR3 sequence: CASSLSGELFF. CDR3 DNA: TGTGCCAGCAGCTTATCGGGAGAACTGTTCTTC.

The chain carries TRBV7-9 and TRBJ1-6; possible D gene TRBD1, 5 bases. Trimming took off 3 bases at V and 3 bases at J, with 15 bases between the two ends. The CDR3 totals 17 residues. Germline V gives CDR1 SEHNR, CDR2 FQNEAQ (reference sequence). The CDR3 DNA follows: TGTGCCAGCAGCTTTGCTCCACCGGGACTCTATAATTCACCCCTCCACTTT. Protein product: CASSFAPPGLYNSPLHF.

The chain is built from TRBV10-3 and TRBJ1-4; 9 bases map to TRBD1. The CDR3 contains 16 residues. V shed 5 bases, J shed 7 bases, and the junction held 11 bases outside the gene matches. CDR1 is ENHRY and CDR2 is SYGVKD in the germline V gene. CDR3 in amino acids: CAISTLFGTGIEKLFF. The CDR3 DNA reads TGTGCCATCAGTACCCTCTTCGGGACAGGGATTGAAAAACTGTTTTTT.

The V gene is TRBV6-1, the J gene TRBJ2-7; D may be TRBD1 (7 bases). V was clipped by 2 bases and J by 4 bases, with 15 bases between them. The V gene's germline CDR1 is MNHNS and CDR2 SASEGT. The CDR3 covers 15 residues. CDR3 protein: CASSEQGGRYYEQYF. CDR3 in DNA: TGTGCCAGCAGTGAACAGGGGGGTCGTTATTACGAGCAGTACTTC.

This clone was seen a handful of times. Other DNA variants within this sample encode the same CDR3. This chain connects TRBV6-5 to TRBJ1-1; D perhaps matches TRBD1 (5 bases). The germline V and J ends were trimmed by 6 bases and 5 bases, with 13 bases remaining between them. Germline V CDR1 and CDR2: MNHEY, SVGAGI. This CDR3 region has 13 residues. The CDR3 protein is CASRLPGGTEAFF. CDR3 bases: TGTGCCAGCAGATTACCCGGGGGTACTGAAGCTTTCTTT.

The chain has TRBV28 and TRBJ1-2, with a weak D call TRBD1 (6 bases). Germline lookup yields CDR1 MDHEN and CDR2 SYDVKM. CDR3 length: 15 amino acids. V dropped 6 bases and J dropped 0 bases, with 14 bases sitting between them. The CDR3 is CASRRPGQTNYGYTF. The CDR3 DNA reads as TGTGCCAGCAGAAGACCGGGACAAACTAACTATGGCTACACCTTC.

This clone has more than one count but fewer than ten. The gene calls are TRBV7-3 and TRBJ2-3, with TRBD1 matching 8 bases. The V gene end was trimmed by 5 bases and the J gene end by 9 bases; junction bases not matched to a gene: 10. Germline CDR1 is SGHTA and CDR2 is FQGTGA. CDR3 length: 14 residues. CDR3 loop: CASSPNGGQGTQYF. In nucleotides, the CDR3 is TGTGCCAGCAGCCCCAACGGCGGACAGGGAACGCAGTATTTT. The full variable domain, with the rest looked up from reference TRBV7-3 and TRBJ2-3, is GAGVSQTPSNKVTEKGKYVELRCDPISGHTALYWYRQSLGQGPEFLIYFQGTGAADDSGLPNDRFFAVRPEGSVSTLKIQRTERGDSAVYLCASSPNGGQGTQYFGPGTRLTVL.

V gene TRBV29-1 combines with J gene TRBJ2-2; D not resolved. Germline V gene sequence: CDR1 SQVTM, CDR2 ANQGSEA. V was pared by 4 bases and J by 3 bases, with 6 bases between. There are 12 residues in the CDR3. The CDR3 DNA follows: TGCAGCGTTGCTGTGTACACCGGGGAGCTGTTTTTT. Translating it yields CSVAVYTGELFF.

The gene calls are TRBV5-1 and TRBJ2-1; D possibly corresponds to TRBD1 (6 bases). CDR1 SGHRS and CDR2 YFSETQ come from the germline V gene. CDR3 length equals 16 residues. V was clipped by 5 bases and J by 7 bases, with 22 bases between them. CDR3 in DNA: TGCGCCAGCAGACTTATCCCCGGGACAAAATTAAATGAGCAGTTCTTC. It yields the protein CASRLIPGTKLNEQFF.

The chain recombines TRBV4-1 with TRBJ2-1; TRBD2 matches 11 bases. Germline loops: CDR1 MGHRA, CDR2 YSYEKL. The CDR3 length is 17 residues. The V and J ends lost 5 bases and 0 bases, in that order; junction bases with no gene match: 6. DNA for the CDR3: TGCGCCAGCAGCTCCCCACTAGCGGGAGTCTCCTACAATGAGCAGTTCTTC. Translated: CASSSPLAGVSYNEQFF.